The next 32 T cell receptor beta chains were all read from a single sample in a study of control samples from healthy donors and cancer patients. Sequenced by immunoSEQ multiplex PCR; TCRdb stores in-frame clones only, minus some. The sample has 150,000 to 200,000 clones, about 90% seen once. Input material: blood. These receptors originate from a woman aged 35 to 49 in good health.

The V gene is TRBV2, the J gene TRBJ2-5, with D tentatively TRBD2 (6 bases). Trimming cost V 4 bases and J 3 bases, with 6 bases left between them. The CDR3 consists of 12 residues. Germline V gives CDR1 SNHLY, CDR2 FYNNEI. The CDR3 nucleotides read TGTGCCAGCAGTGGACTAGAAGAGACCCAGTACTTC. Protein sequence: CASSGLEETQYF.

The chain links TRBV15 to TRBJ1-1; D is unresolved. Germline loops: CDR1 LNHNV, CDR2 YYDKDF (reference sequence). V lost 5 bases to trimming and J lost 1 base, with 5 bases between them. The CDR3 loop spans 12 amino acids. CDR3: CATSASNTEAFF. In DNA, the CDR3 is TGTGCCACCAGCGCGTCGAACACTGAAGCTTTCTTT.

As for this clone: This same CDR3 is encoded by further DNA sequences in the sample. Here the CDR3 reads CASSLGANTEAFF. CDR3 nucleotide sequence: TGTGCCAGCAGCTTAGGGGCAAACACTGAAGCTTTCTTT. The rearrangement uses TRBV11-2 and TRBJ1-1; no definite D call. Germline lookup yields CDR1 SGHAT and CDR2 FQNNGV. This CDR3 contains 13 residues. V dropped 1 base and J dropped 2 bases, with 5 bases sitting between them.

The rearrangement joins TRBV9 to TRBJ1-3, with D tentatively TRBD1 (6 bases). Trimming took 3 bases from V and 4 from J, leaving 11 bases between them. Germline V lookup: CDR1 SGDLS, CDR2 YYNGEE. This CDR3 is 14 amino acids long. The DNA of the CDR3 is TGTGCCAGCAGCGCCTACAGGGAAGGAAACACCATATATTTT. It is translated as CASSAYREGNTIYF.

The chain uses TRBV5-1 and TRBJ2-5, with D perhaps TRBD1 (6 bases). Germline assignment: CDR1 SGHRS and CDR2 YFSETQ. Deletions cut 4 bases from V and 2 bases from J, with 15 bases between. The length of the CDR3 is 15 residues. The CDR3 DNA sequence: TGCGCCAGCAGCAGAGGGGACACCGGGCAAGAGACCCAGTACTTC. Its translation: CASSRGDTGQETQYF.

This clone was seen just once. This chain joins TRBV5-1 and TRBJ2-2, with D tentatively TRBD2 (5 bases). V lost 2 bases, J lost 4 bases, and 18 bases lay in between. Germline V gives CDR1 SGHRS, CDR2 YFSETQ. The CDR3 spans 17 residues. The CDR3, as DNA: TGCGCCAGCAGCTTAGAACTAGATCGATCATCCACCGGGGAGCTGTTTTTT. Protein sequence: CASSLELDRSSTGELFF.

This clone showed up just once. V and J are TRBV7-2 and TRBJ2-2, with 12 bases that match TRBD2. V lost 5 bases, J lost 6 bases, and 4 bases stayed unmatched. The CDR3 totals 15 residues. The germline V gene has CDR1 SGHTA and CDR2 FQGNSA. CDR3 in DNA: TGTGCCAGCAGCAGACTAGCGGGGGTAGCCGGGGAGCTGTTTTTT. Protein product: CASSRLAGVAGELFF.

The chain recombines TRBV15 with TRBJ2-7, with 11 positions matching TRBD1. Trimming cost V 0 bases and J 6 bases; bases outside gene matches: 4. Germline CDR1 reads LNHNV; CDR2 reads YYDKDF (reference sequence). The CDR3 covers 15 residues. This CDR3 reads CATSRDQGQGAEQYF. As DNA, the CDR3 is TGTGCCACCAGCAGAGACCAAGGACAGGGGGCCGAGCAGTACTTC. The complete variable domain, with remaining parts taken from reference TRBV15 and TRBJ2-7, reads DAMVIQNPRYQVTQFGKPVTLSCSQTLNHNVMYWYQQKSSQAPKLLFHYYDKDFNNEADTPDNFQSRRPNTSFCFLDIRSPGLGDTAMYLCATSRDQGQGAEQYFGPGTRLTVT.

The rearrangement uses TRBV6-5 and TRBJ2-3; no definite D call. The germline V gene has CDR1 MNHEY and CDR2 SVGAGI. The CDR3 has 16 amino acids. V lost 0 bases and J lost 1, with 11 bases in between. As DNA, the CDR3 is TGTGCCAGCAGTTACTCGGTTCAAGGAGGCACAGATACGCAGTATTTT. Translated: CASSYSVQGGTDTQYF.

This sequence joins TRBV28 and TRBJ1-1; 7 bases line up with TRBD1. Germline V gene sequence: CDR1 MDHEN, CDR2 SYDVKM. This CDR3 spans 15 amino acids. With V trimmed by 4 bases and J by 4 bases, 9 bases remained unmatched. CDR3 loop: CASSYVPGQSTEAFF. The CDR3 DNA sequence: TGTGCCAGCAGTTATGTCCCGGGACAGAGCACTGAAGCTTTCTTT.

This chain connects TRBV5-5 to TRBJ2-7; 7 nucleotides line up with TRBD2. Germline trimming cut 1 base from V and 3 bases from J; bases unmatched to any gene: 7. Per the germline V gene, CDR1 is SGHKS and CDR2 is YYEKEE (reference sequence). This CDR3 comprises 15 residues. In nucleotides, the CDR3 is TGTGCCAGCAGCTTGCTGTCCACGGGGGGCTACGAGCAGTACTTC. Residues: CASSLLSTGGYEQYF. Full variable domain (outside the CDR3, taken from reference TRBV5-5 and TRBJ2-7): DAGVTQSPTHLIKTRGQQVTLRCSPISGHKSVSWYQQVLGQGPQFIFQYYEKEERGRGNFPDRFSARQFPNYSSELNVNALLLGDSALYLCASSLLSTGGYEQYFGPGTRLTVT.

The V and J genes are TRBV10-3 and TRBJ1-5, with a possible D match to TRBD1 (5 bases). This CDR3 spans 13 amino acids. Germline V CDR1 and CDR2: ENHRY, SYGVKD. V lost 8 bases, J lost 1 base, and 9 bases lay in between. The CDR3 DNA sequence: TGTGCCATCGGGGACGGAAGCAATCAGCCCCAGCATTTT. Its translation is CAIGDGSNQPQHF.

The rearrangement links TRBV5-5 to TRBJ2-7; 8 bases are a match to TRBD1. The germline gives CDR1 SGHKS, CDR2 YYEKEE (reference sequence). Germline trimming cut 0 bases from V and 4 bases from J; bases unmatched to any gene: 3. This CDR3 has 14 residues. The chain's CDR3 is CASSLVQGAYEQYF. The CDR3, as DNA: TGTGCCAGCAGCTTGGTTCAGGGGGCTTACGAGCAGTACTTC. The variable domain in full, completed from reference TRBV5-5 and TRBJ2-7, reads DAGVTQSPTHLIKTRGQQVTLRCSPISGHKSVSWYQQVLGQGPQFIFQYYEKEERGRGNFPDRFSARQFPNYSSELNVNALLLGDSALYLCASSLVQGAYEQYFGPGTRLTVT.

This rearrangement joins TRBV5-6 to TRBJ2-7, with D unresolved. The V gene lost 4 bases and the J gene lost 2 bases, with 10 bases spanning the gap. The CDR3 has 13 amino acids. Germline V gives CDR1 SGHDT, CDR2 YYEEEE. The CDR3 DNA follows: TGTGCCAGCAGCCCCGTCCGGGCCTACGAGCAGTACTTC. This sequence encodes CASSPVRAYEQYF.

This chain joins TRBV7-6 and TRBJ1-3; no clear D gene. The ends were cut back, 2 bases at V and 3 bases at J, with 14 bases in the middle. Germline loops: CDR1 SGHVS, CDR2 FNYEAQ. This CDR3 comprises 16 residues. Here the CDR3 reads CASSLTTAAGGNTIYF. The CDR3 DNA follows: TGTGCCAGCAGCTTAACGACTGCGGCGGGTGGAAACACCATATATTTT.

The V gene is TRBV4-2, the J gene TRBJ1-4; D possibly corresponds to TRBD1 (5 bases). The CDR3 has 14 amino acids. Germline V gives CDR1 LGHNA, CDR2 YNFKEQ. Trimming shortened V by 4 bases and J by 0 bases, and 6 bases separated the two germline ends. CDR3 loop: CASSRGATNEKLFF. In DNA form, the CDR3 reads TGTGCCAGCAGCCGGGGGGCAACTAATGAAAAACTGTTTTTT.

This sequence joins TRBV6-4 and TRBJ1-1; a weak D match, TRBD1 (6 bases). Germline CDR1 MRHNA, CDR2 SNTAGT. V lost 0 bases and J lost 7, with 9 bases in between. The CDR3 sequence is 13 residues long. This CDR3 is CASSDSSRGEAFF. Written as DNA, the CDR3 is TGTGCCAGCAGTGACTCGAGCAGGGGTGAAGCTTTCTTT.

V gene TRBV5-4 combines with J gene TRBJ2-5; 9 bases are a match to TRBD1. The junction had 5 bases not matched to a gene; V was cut back by 4 bases and J by 4 bases. This CDR3 comprises 14 residues. From germline, CDR1 is SGHNT and CDR2 YYREEE (reference sequence). DNA for the CDR3: TGTGCCAGCAGCCCGTCGACAGGGGGAGAGACCCAGTACTTC. It is translated as CASSPSTGGETQYF. Full variable domain (rest looked up from reference TRBV5-4 and TRBJ2-5): ETGVTQSPTHLIKTRGQQVTLRCSSQSGHNTVSWYQQALGQGPQFIFQYYREEENGRGNFPPRFSGLQFPNYSSELNVNALELDDSALYLCASSPSTGGETQYFGPGTRLLVL.

This CDR3 is CASSYSPNQPQHF. The CDR3 DNA sequence: TGTGCCAGCAGTTACTCACCAAATCAGCCCCAGCATTTT. The chain combines TRBV6-5 with TRBJ1-5; no clear D gene. Trimming removed 0 bases from V and 4 bases from J, with 4 bases in between. Germline V gene lookup returns CDR1 MNHEY and CDR2 SVGAGI. The CDR3 is 13 residues long.

The chain has TRBV5-5 and TRBJ2-7, with D perhaps being TRBD1 or TRBD2 (5 bases each). The CDR3 loop spans 15 amino acids. The ends were cut back, 0 bases at V and 1 base at J, with 11 bases in the middle. CDR1 is SGHKS and CDR2 is YYEKEE in the germline V gene (reference sequence). CDR3 region: CASSLGGGSSYEQYF. The CDR3 bases are TGTGCCAGCAGCTTGGGTGGGGGTTCTTCCTACGAGCAGTACTTC.

This clone was found once. This chain uses TRBV6-6 with TRBJ2-3; D is undetermined. The germline V gene has CDR1 MNHNY and CDR2 SVGAGI (reference sequence). The ends were cut back, 5 bases at V and 6 bases at J, with 9 bases in the middle. CDR3 length: 12 amino acids. DNA for the CDR3: TGTGCCAGCAGTCTAGTTGGGGATACGCAGTATTTT. As protein: CASSLVGDTQYF.

The chain combines TRBV9 with TRBJ2-1; D is unclear. Germline V CDR1 and CDR2: SGDLS, YYNGEE. The CDR3 spans 12 residues. Between the trimmed V and J ends, which lost 2 bases and 6 bases, there was a span of 6 bases. The chain's CDR3 is CASSVNANEQFF. The CDR3 DNA reads TGTGCCAGCAGCGTCAACGCCAATGAGCAGTTCTTC.

This chain joins TRBV11-2 and TRBJ2-1; perhaps TRBD2 as D (5 bases). This CDR3 is built from 16 residues. V lost 1 base and J lost 10, with 20 bases in between. CDR1 is SGHAT and CDR2 is FQNNGV in the germline V gene. CDR3 bases: TGTGCCAGCAGCTTAGGTACTAGTCCCCGGATCGGGGAGCAGTTCTTC. This codes for CASSLGTSPRIGEQFF.

The chain joins TRBV2 to TRBJ2-1; D is perhaps TRBD2 (7 bases). Trimming removed 8 bases at V and 9 bases at J, with 17 bases between. Germline lookup yields CDR1 SNHLY and CDR2 FYNNEI. The CDR3 spans 13 residues. CDR3 nucleotides: TGTGCCAGCTGGGCTGGGGGGGCATTTGAGCAGTTCTTC. This codes for CASWAGGAFEQFF.

The V gene is TRBV27, the J gene TRBJ1-1; TRBD1 agrees at 9 bases. Trimming at V came to 5 bases and at J to 8 bases, leaving 12 bases not matched to a gene. The CDR3 spans 15 residues. Germline V lookup: CDR1 MNHEY, CDR2 SMNVEV (reference sequence). The CDR3 DNA is TGTGCCAGCAGTCCGGCCGGGACAGGGTGGACCGAAGCTTTCTTT. Translating it yields CASSPAGTGWTEAFF.

This sequence joins TRBV29-1 and TRBJ1-1, with D unresolved. This CDR3 spans 11 amino acids. The germline V gene has CDR1 SQVTM and CDR2 ANQGSEA. Trimming removed 7 bases from V and 2 bases from J, with 8 bases in between. This CDR3 reads CSAVVNTEAFF. The CDR3 region has the DNA TGCAGCGCCGTGGTCAACACTGAAGCTTTCTTT. Filled out from reference TRBV29-1 and TRBJ1-1, the complete variable domain reads SAVISQKPSRDICQRGTSLTIQCQVDSQVTMMFWYRQQPGQSLTLIATANQGSEATYESGFVIDKFPISRPNLTFSTLTVSNMSPEDSSIYLCSAVVNTEAFFGQGTRLTVV.

The chain recombines TRBV11-3 with TRBJ2-5; 8 bases are a match to TRBD1. With V trimmed by 4 bases and J by 3 bases, 4 bases remained unmatched. Germline V gene data show CDR1 as SGHNT and CDR2 as YENEEA. CDR3 length: 14 residues. CDR3 nucleotide sequence: TGTGCCAGCAGCTCCCAGACAGGGGAAGAGACCCAGTACTTC. Amino acid sequence: CASSSQTGEETQYF.

The chain has TRBV27 and TRBJ1-5; possible D gene TRBD1, 5 bases. From germline, CDR1 is MNHEY and CDR2 SMNVEV (reference sequence). V gave up 2 bases and J gave up 2 bases, with 10 bases separating them. The CDR3 runs 15 residues. CDR3 bases: TGTGCCAGCAGTTTAGGGACCGCGGGCAATCAGCCCCAGCATTTT. This gives the protein CASSLGTAGNQPQHF.

The rearrangement joins TRBV27 to TRBJ1-2; D is perhaps TRBD1 (6 bases). The V gene lost 2 bases and the J gene lost 8 bases, with 9 bases spanning the gap. Germline CDR1 MNHEY, CDR2 SMNVEV (reference sequence). This CDR3 is built from 12 residues. The chain's CDR3 is CASSLDGQGYTF. The CDR3 DNA reads TGTGCCAGCAGTTTAGACGGACAGGGCTACACCTTC.

The V call is TRBV29-1, the J call TRBJ1-1; TRBD1 matches 10 bases. This CDR3 spans 12 amino acids. Germline trimming cut 8 bases from V and 11 bases from J; bases unmatched to any gene: 11. In germline, CDR1 is SQVTM, CDR2 ANQGSEA. The CDR3 coding sequence is TGCAGCACGACAGGGGGCCAGGCGGTGGCTTTCTTT. Translated: CSTTGGQAVAFF.

The chain combines TRBV29-1 with TRBJ2-5; TRBD1 matches 7 bases. The J segment lost 5 bases and the V segment lost 6 bases, leaving 12 bases of the junction unmatched. From germline, CDR1 is SQVTM and CDR2 ANQGSEA. The CDR3 has 14 amino acids. The CDR3: CSVTKISRGETQYF. The DNA for the CDR3 is TGCAGCGTCACCAAAATTTCCAGGGGGGAGACCCAGTACTTC.

This clone showed up just a few times. The V call is TRBV5-1, the J call TRBJ1-1, with D maybe TRBD1 (5 bases). CDR3 size: 14 residues. The V and J ends lost 2 bases and 3 bases respectively, with 11 bases between them. Germline-derived CDR1 and CDR2 are SGHRS and YFSETQ. CDR3 region: CASSFGLQDTEAFF. CDR3 DNA: TGCGCCAGCAGCTTTGGTCTACAGGACACTGAAGCTTTCTTT.